The 15 T cell receptor beta chains given below trace back to one sample, sequenced in a study of synovial regulatory T cells in juvenile arthritis. This table comes from immunoSEQ multiplex PCR, and its TCRdb copy is limited to in-frame clones, with some not included. The listing records about 10,000 clones. The sample comprised Treg cells from blood. Subset meaning: remaining (HLA-DR-negative) circulating blood Treg cells. The receptors were sampled from a donor younger than 30 with juvenile idiopathic arthritis.

The rearrangement links TRBV19 to TRBJ1-4. This CDR3 comprises 15 residues. DNA was not recorded. The germline gives CDR1 LNHDA, CDR2 SQIVND (reference sequence). CDR3 residues: CASSIRGRTNEKLFF. Combining the CDR3 with reference TRBV19 and TRBJ1-4 gives the whole variable domain DGGITQSPKYLFRKEGQNVTLSCEQNLNHDAMYWYRQDPGQGLRLIYYSQIVNDFQKGDIAEGYSVSREKKESFPLTVTSAQKNPTAFYLCASSIRGRTNEKLFFGSGTQLSVL.

V gene TRBV4-1 combines with J gene TRBJ1-1. The CDR3 runs to 12 residues. No DNA was logged. CDR1 MGHRA and CDR2 YSYEKL come from the germline V gene. The CDR3 region is CASSQDRTKAFF.

The chain uses TRBV2 and TRBJ2-7; TCRdb returns TRBD2, unconfirmable since there is no DNA. In germline, CDR1 is SNHLY, CDR2 FYNNEI. The length of the CDR3 is 11 residues. No coding sequence is recorded. CDR3 loop: CAIILVYEQYF.

V and J are TRBV10-3 and TRBJ1-2; TCRdb names TRBD1, which stays unverified in the absence of DNA. CDR1 and CDR2 from the germline V gene are ENHRY and SYGVKD. CDR3 length equals 13 residues. No coding sequence is recorded. The CDR3 reads CAINPTGGEGYTF.

The CDR3 is CASSLGAGQPQHF. The chain links TRBV5-8 to TRBJ1-5; TCRdb lists TRBD1, though no DNA is available to test this call. This CDR3 has 13 residues. DNA is not recorded here. The V gene's germline CDR1 is SGHTS and CDR2 YDEGEE.

CDR3 sequence: CASSLGGAGNTIYF. The chain couples TRBV7-3 to TRBJ1-3. CDR3 length: 14 amino acids. Only the protein sequence is given. CDR1 is SGHTA, CDR2 FQGTGA, per germline.

This CDR3 is CASRGNGNTIYF. The rearrangement joins TRBV6-5 to TRBJ1-3. The length of the CDR3 is 12 residues. Only the protein is on record. CDR1 and CDR2 (germline): MNHEY, SVGAGI.

V usage is TRBV5-8 and J usage is TRBJ2-7. The CDR3 covers 12 residues. The coding DNA is unavailable. Looked up from germline, CDR1 is SGHTS and CDR2 is YDEGEE. CDR3 in amino acids: CASSFQSYEQYF.

The chain's CDR3 is CASRQDGEQYF. V gene TRBV2 combines with J gene TRBJ2-7; the TCRdb call, TRBD1, lacks DNA for checking. Germline V gives CDR1 SNHLY, CDR2 FYNNEI. The CDR3 consists of 11 residues. No DNA is given.

The chain joins TRBV4-3 to TRBJ2-2. The germline CDR1 and CDR2 sequences are LGHNA and YSLEER. The length of the CDR3 is 14 residues. No DNA sequence is on record. CDR3 amino acids: CASSPGTYTGELFF.

V and J are TRBV5-4 and TRBJ2-7; absent DNA, TCRdb's TRBD1 call cannot be checked. Germline CDR1 is SGHNT and CDR2 is YYREEE (reference sequence). There are 13 residues in the CDR3. The record lacks a DNA sequence. The CDR3 region is CASSFDRGYEQYF. The complete variable domain, with remaining parts taken from reference TRBV5-4 and TRBJ2-7, reads ETGVTQSPTHLIKTRGQQVTLRCSSQSGHNTVSWYQQALGQGPQFIFQYYREEENGRGNFPPRFSGLQFPNYSSELNVNALELDDSALYLCASSFDRGYEQYFGPGTRLTVT.

The chain recombines TRBV19 with TRBJ1-5. The CDR3 has 15 amino acids. No coding sequence is recorded. Germline V lookup: CDR1 LNHDA, CDR2 SQIVND (reference sequence). The CDR3: CASSLGDSFNQPQHF.

This chain connects TRBV5-1 to TRBJ2-4; the D call from TCRdb, TRBD1, cannot be confirmed without DNA. CDR3 length: 14 residues. The coding DNA is unavailable. CDR1 and CDR2 (germline): SGHRS, YFSETQ. This CDR3 is CASSFGDRENIQYF.

This chain connects TRBV6-5 to TRBJ1-4. The CDR3 is made up of 14 amino acids. The nucleotide record is missing. Germline loops: CDR1 MNHEY, CDR2 SVGAGI. The CDR3 sequence is CASSPGGGVRKLFF.

This rearrangement joins TRBV19 to TRBJ2-3; there is no DNA to check the TCRdb D call of TRBD1. This CDR3 contains 14 residues. The coding DNA is unavailable. Germline lookup yields CDR1 LNHDA and CDR2 SQIVND (reference sequence). The CDR3 reads CASSIGTGPDTQYF.